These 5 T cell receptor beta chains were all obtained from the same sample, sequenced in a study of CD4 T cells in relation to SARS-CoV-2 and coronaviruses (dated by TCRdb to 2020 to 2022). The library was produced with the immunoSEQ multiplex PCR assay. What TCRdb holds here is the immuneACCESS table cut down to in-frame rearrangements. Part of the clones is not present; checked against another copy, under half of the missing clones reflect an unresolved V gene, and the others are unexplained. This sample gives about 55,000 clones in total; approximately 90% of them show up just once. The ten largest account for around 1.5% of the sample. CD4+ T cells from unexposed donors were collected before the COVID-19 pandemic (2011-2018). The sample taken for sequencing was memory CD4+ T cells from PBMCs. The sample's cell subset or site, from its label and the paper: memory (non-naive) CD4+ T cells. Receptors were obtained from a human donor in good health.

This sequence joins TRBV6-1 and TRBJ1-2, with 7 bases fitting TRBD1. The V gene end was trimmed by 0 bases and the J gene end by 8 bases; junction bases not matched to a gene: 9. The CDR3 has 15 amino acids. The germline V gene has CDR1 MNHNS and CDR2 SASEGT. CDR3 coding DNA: TGTGCCAGCAGTGAAGCGCGACAGGGTCGTCAAGGCTACACCTTC. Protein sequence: CASSEARQGRQGYTF.

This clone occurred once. The CDR3 loop is CATTSGSSGVQETQYF. CDR3 DNA: TGCGCCACCACTAGCGGGAGTTCAGGGGTCCAAGAGACCCAGTACTTC. V usage is TRBV5-1 and J usage is TRBJ2-5, with 11 bases identical to TRBD2. The CDR3 contains 16 residues. V shed 9 bases, J shed 1 base, and the junction held 11 bases outside the gene matches. CDR1 is SGHRS, CDR2 YFSETQ, per germline.

DNA for the CDR3: TGTGCCAGCAGCCCCGATGCGCATATTAACGAGCAGTACTTC. It translates to CASSPDAHINEQYF. The J gene is TRBJ2-7, the V gene TRBV11-2; unclear D gene. V dropped 5 bases and J dropped 5 bases, with 16 bases sitting between them. From germline, CDR1 is SGHAT and CDR2 FQNNGV. This CDR3 contains 14 residues.

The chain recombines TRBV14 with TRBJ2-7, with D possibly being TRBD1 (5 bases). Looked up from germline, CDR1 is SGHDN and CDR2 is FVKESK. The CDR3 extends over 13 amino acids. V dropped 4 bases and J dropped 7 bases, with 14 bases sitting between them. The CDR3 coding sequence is TGTGCCAGCAGCCCCCGCCTGGGGCAAGAGCAGTACTTC. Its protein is CASSPRLGQEQYF.

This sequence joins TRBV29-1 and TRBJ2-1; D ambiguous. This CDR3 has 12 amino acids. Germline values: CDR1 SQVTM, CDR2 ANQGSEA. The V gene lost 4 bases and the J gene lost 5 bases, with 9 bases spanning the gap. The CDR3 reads CSVVWQNNEQFF. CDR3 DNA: TGCAGCGTTGTATGGCAGAACAATGAGCAGTTCTTC.